Listed below are T cell receptor beta chains from one sample, sequenced in a study of shared clonotypes between healthy human individuals. Here immunoSEQ multiplex PCR was the method, and the copy in TCRdb shows in-frame clones only, minus some. The sample contains roughly 2.1 million clones, about 92% of which appear only once. Sequences were obtained from naive CD8+ T cells from PBMCs. Receptors were obtained from a man between 18 and 29 years old in good health. Some clones in this sample may be carry-over from other donors' samples. CDR3s leave out the opening cysteine and the closing phenylalanine or tryptophan.

>TRBV27|TRBJ1-3
ASSLSPFSGNTIY
>TRBV28|TRBJ2-7
ASSFKALKPYEQY
>TRBV7-9|TRBJ1-1
ASSLAKGPEAF
>TRBV29-1|TRBJ2-3
SVERLAGADTQY
>TRBV9|TRBJ2-3
ASSGDKGDTDTQY
>TRBV30|TRBJ1-5
AWSAWTPSGRQQHNQPQH
>TRBV11-1|TRBJ2-7
ASSLSSYEQY
>TRBV5-5|TRBJ2-1
ASSPGSINEQF
>TRBV7-9|TRBJ2-1
ASKLEGFAYNEQF
>TRBV7-9|TRBJ2-1
ASTPGSKLAGHNEQF
>TRBV9|TRBJ2-5
ASSTDRGTGAQRETQY
>TRBV5-6|TRBJ2-3
ASNPGTSGADTQY
>TRBV2|TRBJ2-7
ASSEALGAYEQY
>TRBV7-9|TRBJ2-7
ASSVGPRYEQY
>TRBV5-5|TRBJ1-2
ASSLGGRGYNGYT
>TRBV10-3|TRBJ2-1
AISEGGGSSSYNEQF
>TRBV5-1|TRBJ2-3
ASSLAGGTLHGTQY
>TRBV10-3|TRBJ2-4
AISESVGNIQY
>TRBV27|TRBJ2-1
ATAIRTLYNEQF
>TRBV27|TRBJ2-1
ASRVSKSSYNEQF
>TRBV9|TRBJ2-7
ASSVGTGSNEQY
>TRBV27|TRBJ2-7
ASSLSQREVNYEQY
>TRBV30|TRBJ2-1
AWSVRWSDREYNEQF
>TRBV7-6|TRBJ2-2
ASSLGLPGELF
>TRBV9|TRBJ1-5
ASSVDGAGPQH
>TRBV4-3|TRBJ1-1
ASSQDRTGGNTEAF
>TRBV25-1|TRBJ2-2
ASSEFGVTGELF
>TRBV11-2|TRBJ2-5
ASSLPPSGVETQY
>TRBV25-1|TRBJ2-7
ASSELETYEQY
>TRBV27|TRBJ2-1
ASLGEEGNEQF
>TRBV4-1|.
ASSQFGGLTSYEQY
>TRBV6-1|TRBJ2-7
ASSEVFLGYEQY
>TRBV11-2|TRBJ2-3
ASLVGYPTDTQY